This TCR beta chain is drawn from a study of T cells after posttransplantation cyclophosphamide. Some clones are missing from TCRdb's copy, which holds only in-frame ones; the method was immunoSEQ multiplex PCR. This table has 25,000 to 30,000 clones, 86% appearing once. Concerning this clone itself: Its antigen is not identified.

Notes on the study in general: Later post-transplant blood repertoires were often dominated by donor CD8+ memory clones. Skin or GI-infiltrating T cells shared few TRB sequences with blood.

Sample: PBMCs. The clonotype originates from a man over 45.

The CDR3 nucleotides are TGTGCCAGCCTAACGGTCCTCCAAGAGACCCAGTACTTC. Translated, it gives CASLTVLQETQYF. V is TRBV7-9 and J is TRBJ2-5; D is uncertain. The V gene lost 8 bases and the J gene lost 1 base, with 11 bases spanning the gap. This CDR3 is built from 13 residues. CDR1 is SEHNR, CDR2 FQNEAQ, per germline (reference sequence).